This T cell receptor beta chain was identified in a study of yellow fever vaccine responses in identical twins. Study-level findings and limits: The T cell response to vaccination in identical twins was reportedly partly convergent and partly personalized.

TCRdb processed the RT-PCR reads anew with MiXCR; each CDR3 protein has one entry. The table has 1,700 or so distinct CDR3 sequences, 85% to 90% seen once; the top ten hold more than 4%. There are 14 residues in the CDR3. The V gene end was trimmed by 1 base and the J gene end by 6 bases; junction bases not matched to a gene: 5. As to this clonotype: Its target is not known.

Sequencing used T cells from blood (PBMCs), unsorted or a sorted subset (not recorded which), obtained before or after yellow fever vaccination (not recorded which). V is TRBV12-3 or TRBV12-4 and J is TRBJ1-2; 7 bases are a match to TRBD1. The sequence came from a woman aged 18-29 years who received the yellow fever vaccine. The CDR3 sequence: CASSLDRGKNGYTF. The CDR3 coding sequence is TGTGCCAGCAGTTTAGACAGGGGAAAGAATGGCTACACCTTC.